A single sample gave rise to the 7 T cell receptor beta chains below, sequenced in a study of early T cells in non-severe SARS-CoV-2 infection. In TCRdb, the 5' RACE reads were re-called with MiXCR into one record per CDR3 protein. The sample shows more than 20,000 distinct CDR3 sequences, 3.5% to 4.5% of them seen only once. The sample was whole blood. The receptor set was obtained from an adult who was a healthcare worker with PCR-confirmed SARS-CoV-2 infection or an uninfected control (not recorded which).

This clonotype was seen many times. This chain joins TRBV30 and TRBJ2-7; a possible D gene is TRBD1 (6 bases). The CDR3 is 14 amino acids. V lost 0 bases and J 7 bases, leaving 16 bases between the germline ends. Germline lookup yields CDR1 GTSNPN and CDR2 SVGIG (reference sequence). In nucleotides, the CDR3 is TGTGCCTGGAGTGTACGGCCAGGGGCCCTTGAGCAGTACTTC. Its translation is CAWSVRPGALEQYF. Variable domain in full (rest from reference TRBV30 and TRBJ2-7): SQTIHQWPATLVQPVGSPLSLECTVEGTSNPNLYWYRQAAGRGLQLLFYSVGIGQISSEVPQNLSASRPQDRQFILSSKKLLLSDSGFYLCAWSVRPGALEQYFGPGTRLTVT.

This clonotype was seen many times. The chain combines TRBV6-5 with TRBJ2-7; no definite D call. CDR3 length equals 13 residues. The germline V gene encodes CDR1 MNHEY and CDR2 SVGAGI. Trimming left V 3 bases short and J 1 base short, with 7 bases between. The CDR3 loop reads CASSYDGSYEQYF. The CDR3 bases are TGTGCCAGCAGTTATGACGGGTCCTACGAGCAGTACTTC.

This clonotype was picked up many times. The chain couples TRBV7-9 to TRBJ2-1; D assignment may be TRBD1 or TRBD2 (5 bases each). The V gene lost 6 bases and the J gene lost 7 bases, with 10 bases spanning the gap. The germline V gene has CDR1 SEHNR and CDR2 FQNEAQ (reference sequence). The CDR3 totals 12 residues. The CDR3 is CASSLWGNEQFF. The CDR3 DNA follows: TGTGCCAGCAGTCTTTGGGGGAATGAGCAGTTCTTC.

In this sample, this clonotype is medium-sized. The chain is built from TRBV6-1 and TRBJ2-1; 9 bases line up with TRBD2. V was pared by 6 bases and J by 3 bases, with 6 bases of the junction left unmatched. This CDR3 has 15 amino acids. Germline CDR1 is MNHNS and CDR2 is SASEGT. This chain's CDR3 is CASRGGGAGYNEQFF. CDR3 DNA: TGTGCCAGCAGGGGCGGGGGGGCCGGCTACAATGAGCAGTTCTTC.

The DNA for the CDR3 is TGTGCCAGCAGTTTCTTCCGGGACAGGGTATATGGCTACACCTTC. It yields the protein CASSFFRDRVYGYTF. The chain links TRBV12-3 or TRBV12-4 to TRBJ1-2, with TRBD1 matching over 9 bases. V lost 3 bases, J lost 5 bases, and 7 bases stayed unmatched. The CDR3 has 15 amino acids.

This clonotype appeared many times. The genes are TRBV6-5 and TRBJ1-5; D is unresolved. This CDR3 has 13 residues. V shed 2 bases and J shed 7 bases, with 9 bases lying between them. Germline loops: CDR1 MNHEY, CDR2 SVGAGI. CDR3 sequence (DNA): TGTGCCAGCAGTTACGAGGCCCGGCAGCCCCAGCATTTT. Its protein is CASSYEARQPQHF.

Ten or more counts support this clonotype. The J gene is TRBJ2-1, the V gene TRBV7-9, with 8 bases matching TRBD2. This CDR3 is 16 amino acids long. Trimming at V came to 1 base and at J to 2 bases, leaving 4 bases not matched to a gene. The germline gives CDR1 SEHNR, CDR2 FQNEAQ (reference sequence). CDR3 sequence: CASSLDSAGAYNEQFF. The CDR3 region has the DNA TGTGCCAGCAGCTTAGATTCAGCGGGGGCCTACAATGAGCAGTTCTTC. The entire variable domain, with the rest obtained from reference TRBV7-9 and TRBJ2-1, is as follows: DTGVSQNPRHKITKRGQNVTFRCDPISEHNRLYWYRQTLGQGPEFLTYFQNEAQLEKSRLLSDRFSAERPKGSFSTLEIQRTEQGDSAMYLCASSLDSAGAYNEQFFGPGTRLTVL.